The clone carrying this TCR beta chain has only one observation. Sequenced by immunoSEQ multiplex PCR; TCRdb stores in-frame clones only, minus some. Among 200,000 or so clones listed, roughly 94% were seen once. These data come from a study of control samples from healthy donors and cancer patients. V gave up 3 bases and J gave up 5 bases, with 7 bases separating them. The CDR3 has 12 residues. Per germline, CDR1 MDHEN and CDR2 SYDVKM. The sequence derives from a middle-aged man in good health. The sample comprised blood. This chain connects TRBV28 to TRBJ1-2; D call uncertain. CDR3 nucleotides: TGTGCCAGCAGTTTGCAGCAGTATGGCTACACCTTC. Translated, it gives CASSLQQYGYTF.